A selection of T cell receptor beta chains follows, all from one sample in a study of T cells in Graves' hyperthyroidism and ophthalmopathy. MiXCR, run by TCRdb on the multiplex PCR reads, gives a single entry per CDR3 protein. Found here are under 350,000 distinct CDR3 sequences, under 25% of them singletons; the top ten hold 50%. Sequenced sample: blood. Every receptor here comes from a woman aged 50 to 60 with Graves' hyperthyroidism. CDR3s include the opening cysteine and the closing phenylalanine or tryptophan.

v_gene	CDR3aa
TRBV6-2/TRBV6-3	CASSYTSNQPQHF
TRBV12-3/TRBV12-4	CASSLQGAKGYTF
TRBV12-3/TRBV12-4	CASRTMNTGELFF
TRBV27	CASRGTGTFYTQYF
TRBV10-3	CATLTGESSYEQYF
TRBV5-1	CASSLAAGGNTGELFF
TRBV2	CASSPWDRGRAGELFF
TRBV20-1	CSAIRVGDTQYF
TRBV5-1	CASSYGWAGRSYNEQFF
TRBV20-1	CSARSGGAANEQFF
TRBV5-1	CASSLLHTPTLGANVLTF
TRBV6-5	CASSYKGQPNYGYTF
TRBV11-3	CASSLDGAGGMYEQFF
TRBV15	CATSRGGTGVEQYF
TRBV20-1	CSASPRQGGNIQYF
TRBV14	CASSQRSSGENEQFF
TRBV12-3/TRBV12-4	CASRLAYEQFF
TRBV7-2	CASSLEGGNEQFF
TRBV3-1	CASSQRHYEQYF
TRBV5-6	CASSLPGQGARNEQFF
TRBV20-1	CSATSKLTSDTLIFYEQYF
TRBV3-1	CASSPYGLADRQETQYF
TRBV29-1	CSARGAGNTEAFF
TRBV12-3/TRBV12-4	CASSPRGLGDRVVELFF
TRBV29-1	CSVVYDRGFIRSPLHF
TRBV3-1	CASSGQMYGYTF
TRBV24-1	CATSDPSRPAGSSYNEQFF
TRBV29-1	CSVDRGNGYTF
TRBV20-1	CSARDVAGRETQYF
TRBV9	CASSVSGQETQYF
TRBV11-2	CASRPPGRSTGELFF
TRBV27	CASSLSRGLAGVTGELFF
TRBV19	CASSSPTGGSTDTQYF
TRBV5-1	CASSLLDPYEQYF
TRBV3-1	CASSHFAEQYF
TRBV4-1	CASSQEKHSTPDFYGYTF
TRBV6-5	CASSFSGLAGGPHEQYF
TRBV30	CAWSSFDRGSTDTQYF
TRBV20-1	CSAERETQYF
TRBV28	CASSFRGGGRIEQFF
TRBV20-1	CSAPTSVPYEQYF
TRBV5-1	CASSRDSSNQPQHF
TRBV7-9	CASRPRTGGGTDTQYF
TRBV9	CASSVGATGELFF
TRBV18	CASSSQGQMNTEAFF
TRBV29-1	CSVEAGRGRVVNEQFF
TRBV5-8	CASSLVKRDFRAPDPQHF
TRBV5-4	CASSLRTGTGGTDTQYF
TRBV6-1	CASRKIAGGPPDTQYF
TRBV7-3	CASSQGLAGVDTQYF
TRBV28	CASSLILTGGLNTEAFF
TRBV11-2	CASRRTDTQYF
TRBV6-5	CASSYETGVNSPLHF